The sequence of this T cell receptor beta chain was determined in a study of blood T cell repertoires in COVID-19. In the authors' methods: By means of reference gene primer amplification, nucleated cell counts were estimated. Libraries were prepared by immunoSEQ multiplex PCR; TCRdb keeps only in-frame clonotypes and omits some of them. V, J and clone size reflect that table, while D and trimming were determined from the DNA. There are around 130,000 clones in the sample; about four fifths occur only once, and around 20% lies in the top ten. This receptor was identified in an elderly man with acute or convalescent COVID-19. The sequencing sample was made of peripheral blood.

This chain's CDR3 is CASSETGRALNSPLHF. The CDR3 nucleotides are TGTGCCAGCAGTGAAACCGGCAGGGCCCTAAATTCACCCCTCCACTTT. This rearrangement joins TRBV2 to TRBJ1-6, with a tentative D call TRBD1 (5 bases). Germline CDR1 is SNHLY and CDR2 is FYNNEI. The CDR3 has 16 residues. V lost 2 bases and J lost 7, with 15 bases in between.